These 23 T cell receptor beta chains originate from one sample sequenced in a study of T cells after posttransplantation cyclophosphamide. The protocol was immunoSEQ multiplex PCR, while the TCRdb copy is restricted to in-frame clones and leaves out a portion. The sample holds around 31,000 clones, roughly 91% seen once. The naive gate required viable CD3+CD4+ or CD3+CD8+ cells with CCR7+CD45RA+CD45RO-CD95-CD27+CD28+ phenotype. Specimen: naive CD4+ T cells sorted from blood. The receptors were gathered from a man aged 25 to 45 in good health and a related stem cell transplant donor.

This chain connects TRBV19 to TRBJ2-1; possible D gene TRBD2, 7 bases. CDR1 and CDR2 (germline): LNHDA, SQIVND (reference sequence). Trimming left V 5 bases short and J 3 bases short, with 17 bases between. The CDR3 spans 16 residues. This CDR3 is CASSPTGGFVYNEQFF. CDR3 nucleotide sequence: TGTGCCAGTAGTCCCACGGGGGGCTTCGTCTACAATGAGCAGTTCTTC.

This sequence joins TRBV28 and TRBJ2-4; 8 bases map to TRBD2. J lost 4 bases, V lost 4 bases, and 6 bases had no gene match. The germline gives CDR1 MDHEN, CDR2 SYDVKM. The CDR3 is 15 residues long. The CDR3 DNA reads TGTGCCAGCAGTTACGGGGGGGGGACTAAAAACATTCAGTACTTC. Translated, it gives CASSYGGGTKNIQYF.

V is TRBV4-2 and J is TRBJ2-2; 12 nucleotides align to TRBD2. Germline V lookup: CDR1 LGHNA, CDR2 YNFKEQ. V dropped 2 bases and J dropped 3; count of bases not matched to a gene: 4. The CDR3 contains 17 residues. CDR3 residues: CASSQLPSGGDTGELFF. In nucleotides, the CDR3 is TGTGCCAGCAGCCAACTGCCTAGCGGGGGGGACACCGGGGAGCTGTTTTTT.

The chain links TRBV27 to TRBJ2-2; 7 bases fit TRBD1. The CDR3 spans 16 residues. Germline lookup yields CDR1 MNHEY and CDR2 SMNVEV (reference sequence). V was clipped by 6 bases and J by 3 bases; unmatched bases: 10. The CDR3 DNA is TGTGCCAGCAGACCTAGACAGGGACCCTACACCGGGGAGCTGTTTTTT. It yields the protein CASRPRQGPYTGELFF.

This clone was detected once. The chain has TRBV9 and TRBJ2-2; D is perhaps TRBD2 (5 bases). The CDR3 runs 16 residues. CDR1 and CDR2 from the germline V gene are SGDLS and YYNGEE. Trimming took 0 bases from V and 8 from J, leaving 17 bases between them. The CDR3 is CASSVGLAAPEGELFF. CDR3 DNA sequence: TGTGCCAGCAGCGTAGGGCTAGCCGCCCCCGAGGGGGAGCTGTTTTTT.

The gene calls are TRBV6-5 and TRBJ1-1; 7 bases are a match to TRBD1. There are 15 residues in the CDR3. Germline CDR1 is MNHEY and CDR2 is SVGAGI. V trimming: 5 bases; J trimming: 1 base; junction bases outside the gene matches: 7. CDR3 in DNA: TGTGCCAGCAGTCAACCACAGGGGAGGAACACTGAAGCTTTCTTT. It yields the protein CASSQPQGRNTEAFF.

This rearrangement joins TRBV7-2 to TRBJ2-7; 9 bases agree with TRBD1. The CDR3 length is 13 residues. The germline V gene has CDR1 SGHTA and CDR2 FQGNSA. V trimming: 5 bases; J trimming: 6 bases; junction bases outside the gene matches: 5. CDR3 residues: CASSPTGGGEQYF. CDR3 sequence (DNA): TGTGCCAGCAGCCCCACAGGGGGCGGCGAGCAGTACTTC.

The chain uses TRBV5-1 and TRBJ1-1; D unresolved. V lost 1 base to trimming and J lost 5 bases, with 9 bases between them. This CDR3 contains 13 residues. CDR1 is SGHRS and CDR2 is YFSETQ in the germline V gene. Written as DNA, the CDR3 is TGCGCCAGCAGCTTGACGGGGAGGACTGAAGCTTTCTTT. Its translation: CASSLTGRTEAFF. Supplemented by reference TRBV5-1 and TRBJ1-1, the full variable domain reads KAGVTQTPRYLIKTRGQQVTLSCSPISGHRSVSWYQQTPGQGLQFLFEYFSETQRNKGNFPGRFSGRQFSNSRSEMNVSTLELGDSALYLCASSLTGRTEAFFGQGTRLTVV.

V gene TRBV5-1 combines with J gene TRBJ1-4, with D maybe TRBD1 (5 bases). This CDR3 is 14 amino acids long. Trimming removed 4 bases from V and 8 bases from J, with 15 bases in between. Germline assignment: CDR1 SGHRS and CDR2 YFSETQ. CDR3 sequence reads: CASSPGLDKEKLFF. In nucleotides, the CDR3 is TGCGCCAGCAGCCCGGGACTTGACAAGGAAAAACTGTTTTTT.

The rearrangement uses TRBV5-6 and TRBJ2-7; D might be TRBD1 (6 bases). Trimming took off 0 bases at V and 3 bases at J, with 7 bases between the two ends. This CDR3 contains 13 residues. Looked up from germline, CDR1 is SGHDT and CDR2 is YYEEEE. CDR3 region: CASSLEQGYEQYF. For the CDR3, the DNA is TGTGCCAGCAGCTTGGAACAGGGCTACGAGCAGTACTTC.

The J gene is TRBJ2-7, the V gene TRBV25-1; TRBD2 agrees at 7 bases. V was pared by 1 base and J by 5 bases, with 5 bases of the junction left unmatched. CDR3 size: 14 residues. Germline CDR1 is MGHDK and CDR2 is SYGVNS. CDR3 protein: CASSEWEGSNEQYF. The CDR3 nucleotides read TGTGCCAGCAGTGAATGGGAGGGGAGCAACGAGCAGTACTTC.

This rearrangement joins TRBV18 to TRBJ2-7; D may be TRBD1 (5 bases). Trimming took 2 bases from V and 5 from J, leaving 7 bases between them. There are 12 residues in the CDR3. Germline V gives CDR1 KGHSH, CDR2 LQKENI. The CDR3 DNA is TGTGCCAGCTCACCAACAGGAGACGAGCAGTACTTC. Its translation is CASSPTGDEQYF.

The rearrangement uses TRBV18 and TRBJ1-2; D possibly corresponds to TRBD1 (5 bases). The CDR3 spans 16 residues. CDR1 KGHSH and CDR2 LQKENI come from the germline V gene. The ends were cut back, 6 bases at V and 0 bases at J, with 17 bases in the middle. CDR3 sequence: CASSALLGDANYGYTF. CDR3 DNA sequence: TGTGCCAGCTCCGCACTCTTAGGGGATGCTAACTATGGCTACACCTTC.

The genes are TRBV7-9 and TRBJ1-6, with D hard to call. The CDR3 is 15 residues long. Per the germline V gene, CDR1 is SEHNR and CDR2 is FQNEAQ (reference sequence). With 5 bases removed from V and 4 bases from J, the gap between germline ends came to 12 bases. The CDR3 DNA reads TGTGCCAGCAGCCTCCGGACGGGGTATAATTCACCCCTCCACTTT. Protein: CASSLRTGYNSPLHF.

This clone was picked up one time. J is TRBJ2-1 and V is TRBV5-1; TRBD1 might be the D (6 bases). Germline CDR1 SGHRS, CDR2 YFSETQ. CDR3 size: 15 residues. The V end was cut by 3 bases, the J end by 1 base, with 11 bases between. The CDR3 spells CASSSDGTSYNEQFF. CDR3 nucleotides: TGCGCCAGCAGCTCGGACGGGACATCCTACAATGAGCAGTTCTTC.

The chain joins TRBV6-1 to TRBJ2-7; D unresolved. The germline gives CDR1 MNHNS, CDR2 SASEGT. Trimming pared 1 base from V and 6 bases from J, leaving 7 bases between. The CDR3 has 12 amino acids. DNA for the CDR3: TGTGCCAGCAGTGAAGGTCGGGTCGAGCAGTACTTC. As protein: CASSEGRVEQYF.

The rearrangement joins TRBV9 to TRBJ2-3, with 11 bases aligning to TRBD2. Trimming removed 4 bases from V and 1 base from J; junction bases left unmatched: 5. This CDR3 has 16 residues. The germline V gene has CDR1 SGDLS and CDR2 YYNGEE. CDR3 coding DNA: TGTGCCAGCAGCTTTATAGCGGGGGGGGGCACAGATACGCAGTATTTT. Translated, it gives CASSFIAGGGTDTQYF.

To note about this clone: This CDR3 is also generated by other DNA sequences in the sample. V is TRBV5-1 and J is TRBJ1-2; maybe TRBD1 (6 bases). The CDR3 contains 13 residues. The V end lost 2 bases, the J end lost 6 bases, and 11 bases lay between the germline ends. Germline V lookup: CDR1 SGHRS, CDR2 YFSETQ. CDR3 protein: CASSFERGNGYTF. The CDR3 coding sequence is TGCGCCAGCAGCTTCGAAAGGGGGAATGGCTACACCTTC.

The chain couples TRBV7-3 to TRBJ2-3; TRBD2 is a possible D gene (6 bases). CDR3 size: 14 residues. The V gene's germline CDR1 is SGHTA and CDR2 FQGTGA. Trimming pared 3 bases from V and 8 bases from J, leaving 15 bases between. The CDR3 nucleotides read TGTGCCAGCAGCTTGGTTAGGACTATCGGTACGCAGTATTTT. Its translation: CASSLVRTIGTQYF. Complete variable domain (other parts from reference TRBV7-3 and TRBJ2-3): GAGVSQTPSNKVTEKGKYVELRCDPISGHTALYWYRQSLGQGPEFLIYFQGTGAADDSGLPNDRFFAVRPEGSVSTLKIQRTERGDSAVYLCASSLVRTIGTQYFGPGTRLTVL.

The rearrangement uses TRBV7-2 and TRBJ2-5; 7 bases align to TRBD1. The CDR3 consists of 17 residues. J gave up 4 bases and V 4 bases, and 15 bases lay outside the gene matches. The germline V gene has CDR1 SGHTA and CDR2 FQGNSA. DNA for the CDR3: TGTGCCAGCAGCTCCCTCCTTTTCGCGACAGGGCGAGAGACCCAGTACTTC. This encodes CASSSLLFATGRETQYF.

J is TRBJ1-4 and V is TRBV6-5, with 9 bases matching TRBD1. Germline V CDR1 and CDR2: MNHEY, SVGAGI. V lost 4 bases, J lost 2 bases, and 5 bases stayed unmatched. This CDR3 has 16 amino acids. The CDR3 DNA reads TGTGCCAGCAGTTCGACAGGGGGAATCACTAATGAAAAACTGTTTTTT. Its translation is CASSSTGGITNEKLFF.

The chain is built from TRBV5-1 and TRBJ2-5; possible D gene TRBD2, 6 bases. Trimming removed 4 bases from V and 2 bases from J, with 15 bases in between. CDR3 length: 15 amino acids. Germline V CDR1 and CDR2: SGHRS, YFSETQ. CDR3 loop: CASSPGVHTQETQYF. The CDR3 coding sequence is TGCGCCAGCAGCCCGGGAGTACACACTCAAGAGACCCAGTACTTC. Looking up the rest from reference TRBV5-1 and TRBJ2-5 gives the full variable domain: KAGVTQTPRYLIKTRGQQVTLSCSPISGHRSVSWYQQTPGQGLQFLFEYFSETQRNKGNFPGRFSGRQFSNSRSEMNVSTLELGDSALYLCASSPGVHTQETQYFGPGTRLLVL.

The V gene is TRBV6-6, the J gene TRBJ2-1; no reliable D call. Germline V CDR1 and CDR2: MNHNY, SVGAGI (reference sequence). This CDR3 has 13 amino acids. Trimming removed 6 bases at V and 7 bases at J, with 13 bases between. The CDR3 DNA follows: TGTGCCAGCAGCCCCCCAGGTGGGAATGAGCAGTTCTTC. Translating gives CASSPPGGNEQFF.